There are many counts of the clone carrying this TCR beta chain. Its antigen is unidentified. The CDR3 is made up of 14 amino acids. V lost 3 bases and J lost 2, with 11 bases in between. These data belong to a study of T-cell reconstitution after alpha-beta-depleted transplantation in children. The TCRbeta library incorporated unique molecular identifiers. TCRdb re-derived calls from the PCR reads in MiXCR, one entry per CDR3 protein. The data show 240,000 or so distinct CDR3 sequences, with around 7.5% seen just once and less than 8% held by the top ten. Overall study results and limits: One year after transplant, T-cell counts and diversity came mostly from newly produced T cells. It was surviving recipient T cells and thymic progenitors that gave some patients high TCRbeta diversity at day 60. About two months after transplant, alpha-beta T cells reportedly came from several hundred expanded graft clones.

The origin of this receptor is a male patient aged 10 to 17 who had a stem cell transplant for acute lymphoblastic leukemia, so the T cells may come from the graft donor. V is TRBV12-3 or TRBV12-4 and J is TRBJ2-7; D could derive from TRBD1 or TRBD2 (5 bases each). Material: PBMCs, mostly from graft donor cells, obtained 180 days after TCRalphabeta/CD19-depleted stem cell transplant. This chain's CDR3 is CASSFRQGPYEQYF. CDR3 coding DNA: TGTGCCAGCAGTTTCCGCCAGGGACCCTACGAGCAGTACTTC.